A selection of T cell receptor beta chains follows, all from one sample in a study of vaccination and CD4 T cells after COVID-19. Antigens for these TCRs are unknown. TCRdb passed the PCR reads through MiXCR, listing each CDR3 protein once. Of under 7,000 distinct CDR3 sequences in the sample, 27% were seen once. Sample: CD4+ T cells from blood, cultured in vitro. The receptors shown here come from a human donor in good health. The CDR3 runs from the conserved cysteine through the conserved F or W.

TRBJ2-7 | TRBV6-1 | CASMRQQSYEQYF
TRBJ1-1 | TRBV12-3/TRBV12-4 | CASSLRQNTEAFF
TRBJ1-1 | TRBV7-9 | CASSQRTEAFF
TRBJ1-2 | TRBV7-3 | CASSPDRGRYGYTF
TRBJ2-4 | TRBV10-1 | CASSDRADIQYF
TRBJ2-7 | TRBV5-4 | CASSLGGSSYEQYF
TRBJ2-5 | TRBV9 | CASSVEGRQQETQYF
TRBJ1-3 | TRBV7-7 | CASSSGTGPGNTIYF
TRBJ2-3 | TRBV19 | CASSFAKRDTQYF
TRBJ2-3 | TRBV10-1 | CASSENQGRTDTQYF